This TCR beta chain was retrieved from a study of blood T cells in healthy people across ages. Through a sample-barcoded 5' primer and a J-beta primer mix, a second PCR was run for 7 to 11 cycles. A single record per CDR3 protein comes from TCRdb applying MiXCR to the 5' RACE reads. The sample lists some 1.7 million distinct CDR3 sequences; over 25% were seen once. The CDR3 is 13 residues long. Deletions cut 3 bases from V and 4 bases from J, with 11 bases between. Germline CDR1 GTSNPN, CDR2 SVGIG (reference sequence). The sequenced material came from blood. This receptor was taken from a woman aged 30 to 39 in good health. The rearrangement links TRBV30 to TRBJ2-3, with D unresolved. CDR3 residues: CAWRLTGPDTQYF. DNA for the CDR3: TGTGCCTGGAGACTAACTGGGCCAGATACGCAGTATTTT.